Below, 25 T cell receptor beta chains from the same sample are listed, as sequenced in a study of T cell responses to AZD1222 COVID-19 vaccine. The table came from immunoSEQ multiplex PCR; TCRdb's copy has only in-frame clones and leaves some out. The sample holds some 120,000 clones, roughly 88% seen once. This material consisted of peripheral blood, taken on day 0 of AZD1222 vaccination. These receptors were taken from an adult in good health.

This chain joins TRBV28 and TRBJ1-2, with 9 nucleotides matching TRBD1. V shed 7 bases, J shed 3 bases, and the junction held 9 bases outside the gene matches. The V gene's germline CDR1 is MDHEN and CDR2 SYDVKM. This CDR3 is built from 15 residues. CDR3 in amino acids: CASTDGGQGHYGYTF. The CDR3 DNA is TGTGCCAGCACCGACGGGGGACAGGGACACTATGGCTACACCTTC.

The genes are TRBV5-5 and TRBJ2-2; D gene unclear. The germline V and J ends were trimmed by 4 bases and 7 bases, with 8 bases remaining between them. The CDR3 sequence is 12 residues long. Germline V gives CDR1 SGHKS, CDR2 YYEKEE (reference sequence). Here the CDR3 DNA reads TGTGCCAGCAGCCCCCTTATCGGGGAGCTGTTTTTT. Translation: CASSPLIGELFF.

The rearrangement uses TRBV9 and TRBJ1-4, with D hard to call. There are 16 residues in the CDR3. Trimming cost V 0 bases and J 4 bases, with 13 bases left between them. Per the germline V gene, CDR1 is SGDLS and CDR2 is YYNGEE. As DNA, the CDR3 is TGTGCCAGCAGCGTAGGGCCCTTGAGAGGTAATGAAAAACTGTTTTTT. It translates to CASSVGPLRGNEKLFF.

The chain recombines TRBV4-1 with TRBJ2-5, with 11 bases aligning to TRBD2. With 1 base clipped from V and 0 bases from J, the junction kept 4 bases outside the gene matches. The CDR3 contains 17 residues. Germline CDR1 is MGHRA and CDR2 is YSYEKL. The chain's CDR3 is CASSQGSSGGYQETQYF. As DNA, the CDR3 is TGCGCCAGCAGCCAAGGTTCTAGCGGGGGGTACCAAGAGACCCAGTACTTC.

This rearrangement joins TRBV21-1 to TRBJ2-2; the table gives TRBD2 as D, unverified against the DNA. TRBV21-1 is shown as a pseudogene. CDR3 length: 17 amino acids. CDR3 sequence: CASKATWTTCNTGELFF. The CDR3 DNA sequence: TGTGCCAGCAAAGCAACTTGGACTACCTGTAACACCGGGGAGCTGTTTTTT.

The chain links TRBV6-1 to TRBJ1-1; 7 bases are shared with TRBD1. Germline CDR1 reads MNHNS; CDR2 reads SASEGT. V shed 3 bases and J 4 bases; nucleotides not matched to a gene: 8. This CDR3 contains 15 residues. The CDR3 nucleotides read TGTGCCAGCAGTGACCACAGGGGTGGGGTCACTGAAGCTTTCTTT. This translates into CASSDHRGGVTEAFF.

V gene TRBV14 combines with J gene TRBJ2-7; 7 nucleotides line up with TRBD1. J gave up 3 bases and V 4 bases, and 9 bases lay outside the gene matches. Germline CDR1 is SGHDN and CDR2 is FVKESK. The length of the CDR3 is 15 residues. The CDR3 region is CASSRDRVANYEQYF. CDR3 DNA: TGTGCCAGCAGCCGAGACAGGGTAGCTAACTACGAGCAGTACTTC.

The chain couples TRBV18 to TRBJ1-1; 11 positions match TRBD1. The V segment lost 5 bases and the J segment 10 bases; nucleotides outside the gene matches: 9. This CDR3 is 14 amino acids long. CDR1 and CDR2 (germline): KGHSH, LQKENI. The CDR3 protein is CASSAAGTGGRAFF. DNA for the CDR3: TGTGCCAGCTCAGCGGCAGGGACAGGGGGTCGAGCTTTCTTT. The full variable domain, in which reference TRBV18 and TRBJ1-1 provide the parts outside the CDR3, is NAGVMQNPRHLVRRRGQEARLRCSPMKGHSHVYWYRQLPEEGLKFMVYLQKENIIDESGMPKERFSAEFPKEGPSILRIQQVVRGDSAAYFCASSAAGTGGRAFFGQGTRLTVV.

V usage is TRBV18 and J usage is TRBJ2-7; 7 nucleotides agree with TRBD2. Trimming cost V 3 bases and J 3 bases; bases outside gene matches: 11. The CDR3 consists of 16 residues. Germline V gene lookup returns CDR1 KGHSH and CDR2 LQKENI. The CDR3 region is CASSPRSGGHSYEQYF. The CDR3, as DNA: TGTGCCAGCTCACCGCGCTCGGGAGGACACAGCTACGAGCAGTACTTC.

This sequence joins TRBV30 and TRBJ1-6; 7 bases match TRBD1. This CDR3 is built from 13 residues. The trim removed 3 bases at V and 7 bases at J, leaving 3 bases unmatched. The V gene's germline CDR1 is GTSNPN and CDR2 SVGIG (reference sequence). CDR3: CAWRTGLNSPLHF. In DNA form, the CDR3 reads TGTGCCTGGAGGACAGGGTTAAATTCACCCCTCCACTTT. Looking up the rest from reference TRBV30 and TRBJ1-6 gives the full variable domain: SQTIHQWPATLVQPVGSPLSLECTVEGTSNPNLYWYRQAAGRGLQLLFYSVGIGQISSEVPQNLSASRPQDRQFILSSKKLLLSDSGFYLCAWRTGLNSPLHFGNGTRLTVT.

J is TRBJ1-5 and V is TRBV13, with 10 bases fitting TRBD1. CDR3 length equals 17 residues. V gave up 0 bases and J gave up 6 bases; unmatched junction bases: 8. Germline-derived CDR1 and CDR2 are PRHDT and FYEKMQ (reference sequence). This chain's CDR3 is CASSLGGDRGVSQPQHF. CDR3 nucleotides: TGTGCCAGCAGCTTAGGCGGGGACAGGGGAGTAAGTCAGCCCCAGCATTTT.

This chain uses TRBV5-1 with TRBJ1-2, with 9 bases that match TRBD1. The CDR3 loop spans 15 amino acids. In germline, CDR1 is SGHRS, CDR2 YFSETQ. After removal of 1 base from V and 2 bases from J, the junction contained 3 bases not matched to a gene. CDR3 coding DNA: TGCGCCAGCAGCTTGCCCGGGACAGGGAACTATGGCTACACCTTC. It translates to CASSLPGTGNYGYTF.

V gene TRBV5-1 combines with J gene TRBJ2-3; 10 bases agree with TRBD1. Germline assignment: CDR1 SGHRS and CDR2 YFSETQ. The CDR3 totals 15 residues. V shed 4 bases, J shed 5 bases, and the junction held 7 bases outside the gene matches. The CDR3 DNA follows: TGCGCCAGCAGCGTAGACAGGGGGCCAAGAGATACGCAGTATTTT. Its translation is CASSVDRGPRDTQYF.

This chain uses TRBV4-1 with TRBJ2-7; the D gene could be TRBD1 or TRBD2 (5 bases each). CDR3 length equals 14 residues. Germline CDR1 MGHRA, CDR2 YSYEKL. V lost 1 base to trimming and J lost 0 bases, with 7 bases between them. CDR3 DNA: TGCGCCAGCAGCCAAGTCGGGGCCTCCTACGAGCAGTACTTC. This encodes CASSQVGASYEQYF.

The chain is built from TRBV7-2 and TRBJ1-5; 8 bases are shared with TRBD1. The CDR3 totals 16 residues. Trimming cost V 5 bases and J 0 bases; bases outside gene matches: 6. Looked up from germline, CDR1 is SGHTA and CDR2 is FQGNSA. The CDR3 nucleotides read TGTGCCAGCAGCGGTGGGACAGGCTATAGCAATCAGCCCCAGCATTTT. Residues: CASSGGTGYSNQPQHF.

This clone was seen a single time. The chain joins TRBV15 to TRBJ1-6; perhaps TRBD1 as D (5 bases). There are 13 residues in the CDR3. The germline V gene has CDR1 LNHNV and CDR2 YYDKDF (reference sequence). V lost 0 bases, J lost 10 bases, and 7 bases lay in between. The CDR3 nucleotides read TGTGCCACCAGCAGAGACAGGGAGTCACCCCTCCACTTT. It specifies CATSRDRESPLHF.

J is TRBJ1-6 and V is TRBV30, with D maybe TRBD1 (6 bases). V was pared by 0 bases and J by 7 bases, with 16 bases between. Germline V gene lookup returns CDR1 GTSNPN and CDR2 SVGIG (reference sequence). This CDR3 comprises 16 residues. The CDR3, as DNA: TGTGCCTGGAGTGTAACAGGGATTCCAGAGAATTCACCCCTCCACTTT. This sequence encodes CAWSVTGIPENSPLHF.

The rearrangement uses TRBV29-1 and TRBJ1-5, with 7 bases aligning to TRBD1. Germline CDR1 and CDR2: SQVTM and ANQGSEA. The CDR3 is 14 residues long. J gave up 6 bases and V 2 bases, and 7 bases lay outside the gene matches. The CDR3 coding sequence is TGCAGCGTTGAATGGGCAGGGGGAGGTCAGCCCCAGCATTTT. Encoded protein: CSVEWAGGGQPQHF.

V is TRBV9 and J is TRBJ1-6; D is undetermined. Germline CDR1 is SGDLS and CDR2 is YYNGEE. The CDR3 covers 15 residues. V was pared by 3 bases and J by 4 bases, with 11 bases between. CDR3 in amino acids: CASSGTHGYNSPLHF. CDR3 bases: TGTGCCAGCAGCGGGACGCACGGATATAATTCACCCCTCCACTTT.

The genes are TRBV5-1 and TRBJ2-3; maybe TRBD1 (5 bases). The CDR3 covers 17 residues. CDR1 and CDR2 from the germline V gene are SGHRS and YFSETQ. Trimming removed 8 bases at V and 1 base at J, with 23 bases between. The CDR3 nucleotides are TGCGCCAGTGGATCAGGGAAAACAATAATCGGCACAGATACGCAGTATTTT. Encoded protein: CASGSGKTIIGTDTQYF.

This clone was counted once. The chain couples TRBV7-2 to TRBJ2-7; D unclear. The CDR3 is 13 residues long. Germline V lookup: CDR1 SGHTA, CDR2 FQGNSA. Deletions cut 3 bases from V and 1 base from J, with 7 bases between. Here the CDR3 DNA reads TGTGCCAGCAGCTTTTCTCGTTCCTACGAGCAGTACTTC. This gives the protein CASSFSRSYEQYF.

The rearrangement uses TRBV7-9 and TRBJ2-3; D remains unclear. CDR3 length: 13 residues. The V gene's germline CDR1 is SEHNR and CDR2 FQNEAQ (reference sequence). Trimming pared 2 bases from V and 6 bases from J, leaving 9 bases between. The CDR3 region has the DNA TGTGCCAGCAGCTTACTACTTGGGGATACGCAGTATTTT. The encoded protein is CASSLLLGDTQYF.

The chain recombines TRBV19 with TRBJ1-1; D may be TRBD1 (5 bases). Germline loops: CDR1 LNHDA, CDR2 SQIVND (reference sequence). Trimming left V 5 bases short and J 6 bases short, with 16 bases between. This CDR3 region has 14 residues. CDR3 in amino acids: CASSPQLPGSEAFF. In DNA form, the CDR3 reads TGTGCCAGTAGTCCCCAACTACCAGGGTCTGAAGCTTTCTTT. Variable domain in full (rest from reference TRBV19 and TRBJ1-1): DGGITQSPKYLFRKEGQNVTLSCEQNLNHDAMYWYRQDPGQGLRLIYYSQIVNDFQKGDIAEGYSVSREKKESFPLTVTSAQKNPTAFYLCASSPQLPGSEAFFGQGTRLTVV.

The chain has TRBV2 and TRBJ1-5; the D is unclear. The germline V gene has CDR1 SNHLY and CDR2 FYNNEI. The CDR3 contains 15 residues. V was shortened by 7 bases and J by 3 bases, with 16 bases between the two germline ends. CDR3 nucleotide sequence: TGTGCCAGCAAAGGGAGAGGGATTGACAATCAGCCCCAGCATTTT. It yields the protein CASKGRGIDNQPQHF.

The CDR3 sequence: CASSDPGPRAYEQYF. The CDR3 DNA reads TGTGCCAGCAGTGACCCGGGACCGCGAGCCTACGAGCAGTACTTC. The rearrangement joins TRBV2 to TRBJ2-7; TRBD1 or TRBD2 may be the D gene (5 bases each). This CDR3 has 15 amino acids. Per germline, CDR1 SNHLY and CDR2 FYNNEI. V was clipped by 3 bases and J by 2 bases, with 14 bases between them.